This T cell receptor beta chain was observed in a study of high-grade serous ovarian cancer treatment subgroups. Tumor tissue was taken before any definitive surgery or chemotherapy was given. Details on this clone: Its antigen is unknown.

Trimming removed 2 bases from V and 1 base from J, with 12 bases in between. Germline CDR1 and CDR2: LNHDA and SQIVND (reference sequence). The CDR3 is 15 residues long. The assay was immunoSEQ multiplex PCR, and TCRdb's table has in-frame clones only and misses some. The table lists over 15,000 clones, around 73% of them singletons. Notes on the study in general: Different patients shared almost no repertoire; same-patient tumors shared 0.11 to 0.79.

What was sequenced was tumor tissue. The chain combines TRBV19 with TRBJ2-7; D could derive from TRBD1 or TRBD2 (5 bases each). This sequence was found in a human donor with high-grade serous ovarian cancer. The CDR3 bases are TGTGCCAGTAGTATAAGTGGGGGTATGTCCTACGAGCAGTACTTC. This gives the protein CASSISGGMSYEQYF.